This T cell receptor (beta chain) was sequenced during a study of beta chain features in type 1 diabetes. The isolated RNA, all of it, was reverse transcribed, so expressed TCRB transcripts were what got sequenced. Produced via immunoSEQ multiplex PCR; TCRdb's table is partial and in-frame only. The sample contains some 150,000 clones, about 9.7% of which appear only once. The single heparinised draw taken from each donor contained roughly 100 mL of blood on average. This clone came up a few times. Its cognate antigen is unknown. Regarding the study as a whole: Within each of all four CD4+ subsets, Type 1 diabetes patients had TCRB CDR3s that were moderately but significantly shorter. In comparison with healthy donors, patients had naive, central memory and Treg TCRB repertoires that appeared more similar.

The source of this sequence is a woman in her forties in good health. The sample consisted of central memory CD4+ T cells from blood.

The CDR3 coding sequence is TGTGCCAGCAAACCCCCAGCGGGGCTCACAGATACGCAGTATTTT. This encodes CASKPPAGLTDTQYF. This chain joins TRBV5-4 and TRBJ2-3; 7 bases fit TRBD2. V was pared by 6 bases and J by 2 bases, with 9 bases of the junction left unmatched. Germline V CDR1 and CDR2: SGHNT, YYREEE (reference sequence). The CDR3 length is 15 residues.